Below, 4 T cell receptor beta chains from the same sample are listed, as sequenced in a study of T cells in Graves' hyperthyroidism and ophthalmopathy. RNA transcripts yielded amplified TCR beta CDR3 regions. HTBI primers were used for first-round RT-PCR of the TCR CDR3. TCRdb re-derived calls from the multiplex PCR reads in MiXCR, one entry per CDR3 protein. The sample carries 300,000 to 400,000 distinct CDR3 sequences, roughly 18% recorded once. The sample was blood. The receptors stem from a woman aged 45-65 years with Graves' hyperthyroidism.

This clonotype was found a few times. The rearrangement joins TRBV6-5 to TRBJ1-5; no reliable D call. Germline loops: CDR1 MNHEY, CDR2 SVGAGI. This CDR3 spans 12 amino acids. Trimming left V 2 bases short and J 11 bases short, with 10 bases between. CDR3 DNA: TGTGCCAGCAGTTACGAGGGTGAGACCCAGCATTTT. It specifies CASSYEGETQHF.

V gene TRBV6-1 combines with J gene TRBJ1-1, with a possible D match to TRBD1 (6 bases). The CDR3 sequence is 15 residues long. Germline assignment: CDR1 MNHNS and CDR2 SASEGT. The V and J ends lost 5 bases and 6 bases respectively, with 19 bases between them. CDR3 nucleotides: TGTGCCAGCAGTTCACTCATGGGGGGCGGGGCTGAAGCTTTCTTT. This translates into CASSSLMGGGAEAFF.

This clonotype was counted a single time. V gene TRBV12-3 or TRBV12-4 combines with J gene TRBJ2-7; no reliable D call. This CDR3 is 11 amino acids long. V was shortened by 4 bases and J by 6 bases, with 7 bases between the two germline ends. This chain's CDR3 is CASSSRGEQYF. CDR3 nucleotides: TGTGCCAGCAGTTCACGCGGCGAGCAGTACTTC.

The table lists this clonotype with a few counts. V usage is TRBV24-1 and J usage is TRBJ2-5, with 7 nucleotides matching TRBD1. Germline trimming cut 9 bases from V and 1 base from J; bases unmatched to any gene: 4. Germline CDR1 reads KGHDR; CDR2 reads SFDVKD. CDR3 length: 13 residues. For the CDR3, the DNA is TGTGCCACCGAGGGACAGCTCCAAGAGACCCAGTACTTC. Protein product: CATEGQLQETQYF.